Below, one T cell receptor (beta chain) is given with its context. The antigen is unknown. The CDR3 runs 15 residues. Germline-derived CDR1 and CDR2 are MNHEY and SMNVEV (reference sequence). V was pared by 5 bases and J by 0 bases, with 11 bases between. This sample stems from a study of cytomegalovirus exposure and HLA in healthy donors. Notes on the study in general: A missense variant in DCLRE1C was later tied to TCR beta V- and J-gene trimming.

In the PCR, 60 Vbeta and 13 Jbeta primers were used. Repertoires were generated with immunoSEQ multiplex PCR, while TCRdb's copy carries only in-frame clones and drops some. The sample has 150,000 or so clones, 65% to 85% seen once; the top ten hold roughly 3.7%. The chain is built from TRBV27 and TRBJ2-1; no reliable D call. Sequenced sample: PBMCs. The sequence was collected from a male donor in good health and CMV-seronegative. The CDR3 coding sequence is TGTGCCAGCAGTACCCACGAGAGCTCCTACAATGAGCAGTTCTTC. Translation gives CASSTHESSYNEQFF.